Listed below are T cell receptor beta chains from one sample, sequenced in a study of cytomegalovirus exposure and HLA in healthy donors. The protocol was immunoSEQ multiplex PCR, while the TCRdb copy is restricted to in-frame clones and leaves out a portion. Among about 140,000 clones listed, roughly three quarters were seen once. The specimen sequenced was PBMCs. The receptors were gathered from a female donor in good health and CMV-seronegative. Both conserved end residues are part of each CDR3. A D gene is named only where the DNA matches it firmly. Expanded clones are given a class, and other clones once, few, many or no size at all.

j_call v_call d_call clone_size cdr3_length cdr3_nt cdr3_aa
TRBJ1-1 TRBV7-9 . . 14 TGTGCCAGCAGCTTCCCAGGGCCGAACACTGAAGCTTTCTTT CASSFPGPNTEAFF
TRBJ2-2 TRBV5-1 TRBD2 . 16 TGCGCCAGCAGCCGCCTTGGGAGGGCCTTCACCGGGGAGCTGTTTTTT CASSRLGRAFTGELFF
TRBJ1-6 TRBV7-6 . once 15 TGTGCCAGCAGTTCACGGACACGCCAAAATTCACCCCTCCACTTT CASSSRTRQNSPLHF
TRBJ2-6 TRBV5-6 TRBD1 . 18 TGTGCCAGCAGCACCCGGGACAGGGGAATAGGGGGGGCCAACGTCCTGACTTTC CASSTRDRGIGGANVLTF
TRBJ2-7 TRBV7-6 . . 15 TGTGCCAGCAGCTTAGCCCAAAGTGGAGGTTACGAGCAGTACTTC CASSLAQSGGYEQYF
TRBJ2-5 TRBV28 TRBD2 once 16 TGTGCCAGCAGTTTGACTAGCGGGAAGGTACAAGAGACCCAGTACTTC CASSLTSGKVQETQYF
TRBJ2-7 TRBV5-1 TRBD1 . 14 TGCGCCAGCAGACAGGGGGCAAACTCCTACGAGCAGTACTTC CASRQGANSYEQYF
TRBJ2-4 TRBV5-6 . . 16 TGTGCCAGCAGCTTGGAGCAGACTCGAGCCAAAAACATTCAGTACTTC CASSLEQTRAKNIQYF
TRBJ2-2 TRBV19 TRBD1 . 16 TGTGCCAGTAGTATCGATAGAGGGACAGGGGACGGGGAGCTGTTTTTT CASSIDRGTGDGELFF
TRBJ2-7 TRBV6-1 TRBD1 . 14 TGTGCCAGCAGTGTCCGACAGGGGTCCTACGAGCAGTACTTC CASSVRQGSYEQYF
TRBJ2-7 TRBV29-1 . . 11 TGCAGCGTTAACGGCGGCTACGAGCAGTACTTC CSVNGGYEQYF
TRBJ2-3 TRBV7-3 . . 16 TGTGCCAGCAGCGACACCGACAGGCGAAGCACAGATACGCAGTATTTT CASSDTDRRSTDTQYF
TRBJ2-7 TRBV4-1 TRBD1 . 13 TGCGCCAGCAGCAGTGACAGGGCGTACGAGCAGTACTTC CASSSDRAYEQYF
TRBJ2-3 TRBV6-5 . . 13 TGTGCCAGCGGCGGGACAGTTACAGATACGCAGTATTTT CASGGTVTDTQYF
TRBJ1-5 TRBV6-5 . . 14 TGTGCCAGCAGTTTGGGCAGGAGCAATCAGCCCCAGCATTTT CASSLGRSNQPQHF
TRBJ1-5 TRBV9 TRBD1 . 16 TGTGCCAGCAGCCCGGGACAGACGGCGGGCAATCAGCCCCAGCATTTT CASSPGQTAGNQPQHF
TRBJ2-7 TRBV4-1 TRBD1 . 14 TGCGCCAGCAGCCAGCAGACAGGGGGTTACGAGCAGTACTTC CASSQQTGGYEQYF